These 27 T cell receptor beta chains originate from one sample sequenced in a study of blood T cell repertoires in COVID-19. The method was immunoSEQ multiplex PCR; TCRdb's version includes in-frame clones alone and lacks a portion of them. The data contain about half a million clones, about 88% of them seen just once; the ten biggest clones take up approximately 8%. The sample taken for sequencing was PBMCs or T cells enriched from blood (not recorded which). These receptors were taken from a woman aged 55-69 years who had recovered from COVID-19.

V usage is TRBV7-6 and J usage is TRBJ1-1; 8 bases align to TRBD1. Germline V gives CDR1 SGHVS, CDR2 FNYEAQ. The J segment lost 0 bases and the V segment lost 5 bases, leaving 5 bases of the junction unmatched. This CDR3 has 15 residues. In nucleotides, the CDR3 is TGTGCCAGCAGCCCGACAGGGGTTATGAACACTGAAGCTTTCTTT. The encoded protein is CASSPTGVMNTEAFF.

The table lists this clone with a count of one. The chain combines TRBV3-1 (or the pseudogene TRBV3-2) with TRBJ2-2; D perhaps matches TRBD1 (7 bases). There are 14 residues in the CDR3. Germline CDR1 reads LGHDT; CDR2 reads YNNKEL (reference sequence). V gave up 4 bases and J gave up 7 bases, with 13 bases separating them. This CDR3 is CASSLRQGGGELFF. The CDR3 DNA reads TGTGCCAGCAGCCTTCGACAGGGAGGCGGGGAGCTGTTTTTT.

The chain links TRBV18 to TRBJ2-1; the D gene is possibly TRBD1 (6 bases). Trimming left V 2 bases short and J 7 bases short, with 12 bases between. Germline-derived CDR1 and CDR2 are KGHSH and LQKENI. The CDR3 consists of 14 residues. DNA of the CDR3: TGTGCCAGCTCACCATCAGGGGCGGTAAATGAGCAGTTCTTC. Translated: CASSPSGAVNEQFF.

Points on this clone: Other DNA sequences in this specimen translate into the identical CDR3. The chain uses TRBV6-1 and TRBJ2-5, with 7 bases aligning to TRBD2. The CDR3 is 13 amino acids. CDR1 is MNHNS, CDR2 SASEGT, per germline. The ends lost 1 base at V and 5 bases at J; junction bases unmatched: 1. In DNA, the CDR3 is TGTGCCAGCAGTGAAGGTAGCGGGGAGACCCAGTACTTC. It codes for CASSEGSGETQYF.

The rearrangement joins TRBV18 to TRBJ1-1; 7 bases agree with TRBD1. V lost 5 bases, J lost 4 bases, and 13 bases stayed unmatched. The CDR3 totals 16 residues. Germline V gene sequence: CDR1 KGHSH, CDR2 LQKENI. CDR3 bases: TGTGCCAGCTCAGCCGGGACAGTCCACCGGGGCACTGAAGCTTTCTTT. Its protein is CASSAGTVHRGTEAFF.

The chain joins TRBV19 to TRBJ1-2; the match to TRBD1 covers 10 bases. Germline CDR1 and CDR2: LNHDA and SQIVND (reference sequence). Trimming at V came to 3 bases and at J to 2 bases, leaving 6 bases not matched to a gene. The CDR3 totals 16 residues. CDR3 DNA sequence: TGTGCCAGTAGTATCGCCGGGACAGGGGCCAACTATGGCTACACCTTC. It specifies CASSIAGTGANYGYTF.

V gene TRBV24-1 combines with J gene TRBJ2-3; 7 bases align to TRBD1. Germline V lookup: CDR1 KGHDR, CDR2 SFDVKD. Unmatched junction bases numbered 3, after V lost 4 bases and J lost 0 bases. CDR3 length equals 15 residues. The CDR3 DNA reads as TGTGCCACCAGTGAGGGGACAGCTAGCACAGATACGCAGTATTTT. This gives the protein CATSEGTASTDTQYF.

This rearrangement joins TRBV18 to TRBJ1-2; D gene ambiguous. V was pared by 4 bases and J by 0 bases, with 12 bases between. Germline CDR1 is KGHSH and CDR2 is LQKENI. The CDR3 has 15 amino acids. CDR3 protein: CASSRSREANYGYTF. The CDR3 region has the DNA TGTGCCAGCTCACGATCCCGCGAGGCTAACTATGGCTACACCTTC.

This clone was recorded once. V is TRBV7-2 and J is TRBJ1-2; D might be TRBD1 (5 bases). With 0 bases removed from V and 8 bases from J, the gap between germline ends came to 13 bases. The CDR3 runs 14 residues. CDR1 SGHTA and CDR2 FQGNSA come from the germline V gene. This chain's CDR3 is CASSLAAGVVGYTF. The DNA of the CDR3 is TGTGCCAGCAGCTTAGCGGCGGGGGTAGTAGGCTACACCTTC.

The CDR3 DNA sequence: TGTGCCAGCACTGCGCAGGGACAGAGCAATCAGCCCCAGCATTTT. It yields the protein CASTAQGQSNQPQHF. The chain employs TRBV2 and TRBJ1-5, with TRBD1 identical over 7 bases. The CDR3 is made up of 15 amino acids. V trimming: 7 bases; J trimming: 1 base; junction bases outside the gene matches: 7. In germline, CDR1 is SNHLY, CDR2 FYNNEI.

V usage is TRBV28 and J usage is TRBJ1-3, with D unresolved. Germline V lookup: CDR1 MDHEN, CDR2 SYDVKM. The CDR3 contains 13 residues. Trimming pared 2 bases from V and 4 bases from J, leaving 6 bases between. CDR3 residues: CASSLLLGNTIYF. As DNA, the CDR3 is TGTGCCAGCAGTTTACTCCTCGGAAACACCATATATTTT.

This clone came up a few times. The V call is TRBV5-1, the J call TRBJ1-4; D is perhaps TRBD1 (6 bases). V was shortened by 4 bases and J by 8 bases, with 18 bases between the two germline ends. CDR1 and CDR2 from the germline V gene are SGHRS and YFSETQ. This CDR3 spans 15 amino acids. The CDR3 reads CASSPEGGGNEKLFF. The CDR3 coding sequence is TGCGCCAGCAGCCCGGAGGGGGGAGGGAACGAAAAACTGTTTTTT.

The V and J genes are TRBV30 and TRBJ1-2, with 7 bases that match TRBD1. V was pared by 0 bases and J by 4 bases, with 20 bases of the junction left unmatched. Germline CDR1 is GTSNPN and CDR2 is SVGIG (reference sequence). The length of the CDR3 is 19 residues. The DNA of the CDR3 is TGTGCCTGGAGTGTAGTTGGGCGACAGGGAGCGTCCCCGGGCTATGGCTACACCTTC. Translating it yields CAWSVVGRQGASPGYGYTF. Based on the CDR3 plus reference TRBV30 and TRBJ1-2, the full variable domain is SQTIHQWPATLVQPVGSPLSLECTVEGTSNPNLYWYRQAAGRGLQLLFYSVGIGQISSEVPQNLSASRPQDRQFILSSKKLLLSDSGFYLCAWSVVGRQGASPGYGYTFGSGTRLTVV.

Comment on this clone: Sequence at one end of the junction differs from germline and may be a read error. The V gene is TRBV30, the J gene TRBJ2-1, with TRBD2 matching 13 bases. CDR1 is GTSNPN, CDR2 SVGIG, per germline (reference sequence). The CDR3 consists of 13 residues. The CDR3 sequence is CAWSAWTSGGELF. Here the CDR3 DNA reads TGTGCCTGGAGTGCCTGGACTAGCGGGGGTGAACTCTTC.

The chain combines TRBV10-1 with TRBJ1-1; D is ambiguous. V was trimmed by 5 bases and J by 4 bases, leaving 11 bases between them. This CDR3 contains 13 residues. The germline V gene encodes CDR1 WNHNN and CDR2 SYGVQD (reference sequence). CDR3 sequence reads: CASSSTRSTEAFF. The CDR3 DNA is TGCGCCAGCAGTAGTACGAGGAGCACTGAAGCTTTCTTT.

The V and J genes are TRBV5-1 and TRBJ1-2; 7 nucleotides match TRBD1. Per germline, CDR1 SGHRS and CDR2 YFSETQ. This CDR3 has 16 residues. V gave up 3 bases and J gave up 8 bases; unmatched junction bases: 16. The CDR3 spells CASSYGQVLTIDGYTF. The CDR3 DNA follows: TGCGCCAGCAGCTACGGACAGGTCCTTACTATAGACGGCTACACCTTC.

This clone has just one count. The rearrangement uses TRBV5-1 and TRBJ2-1; TRBD1 might be the D (6 bases). Germline V gene lookup returns CDR1 SGHRS and CDR2 YFSETQ. The germline V and J ends were trimmed by 6 bases and 3 bases, with 13 bases remaining between them. CDR3 size: 14 residues. This CDR3 reads CASTFGTNYNEQFF. DNA of the CDR3: TGCGCCAGCACCTTCGGGACAAACTACAATGAGCAGTTCTTC.

V usage is TRBV18 and J usage is TRBJ1-5; D call uncertain. This CDR3 has 13 residues. V was pared by 4 bases and J by 2 bases, with 6 bases between. Germline CDR1 is KGHSH and CDR2 is LQKENI. Written as DNA, the CDR3 is TGTGCCAGCTCACGGGCAGGCAATCAGCCCCAGCATTTT. It specifies CASSRAGNQPQHF. Variable domain in full (rest from reference TRBV18 and TRBJ1-5): NAGVMQNPRHLVRRRGQEARLRCSPMKGHSHVYWYRQLPEEGLKFMVYLQKENIIDESGMPKERFSAEFPKEGPSILRIQQVVRGDSAAYFCASSRAGNQPQHFGDGTRLSIL.

V and J are TRBV18 and TRBJ1-1, with D unresolved. The CDR3 has 15 amino acids. Trimming stripped 2 bases from V and 2 bases from J, with 12 bases between. Germline V gene sequence: CDR1 KGHSH, CDR2 LQKENI. The CDR3 here is CASSPTNGANTEAFF. The CDR3 DNA follows: TGTGCCAGCTCACCAACGAACGGAGCTAACACTGAAGCTTTCTTT.

This clone was counted only a few times. The V call is TRBV20-1, the J call TRBJ2-5, with unresolved D. CDR1 and CDR2 (germline): DFQATT, SNEGSKA (reference sequence). V was clipped by 2 bases and J by 2 bases, with 3 bases between them. The CDR3 sequence is 11 residues long. The CDR3 here is CSARPQETQYF. For the CDR3, the DNA is TGCAGTGCTAGACCGCAAGAGACCCAGTACTTC.

The chain uses TRBV5-1 and TRBJ2-2, with TRBD1 matching over 8 bases. This CDR3 comprises 15 residues. V gave up 1 base and J gave up 6 bases; unmatched junction bases: 5. Germline assignment: CDR1 SGHRS and CDR2 YFSETQ. CDR3 residues: CASSLQGTGSGELFF. CDR3 sequence (DNA): TGCGCCAGCAGCTTGCAAGGGACAGGATCCGGGGAGCTGTTTTTT.

A single count supports this clone. The chain links TRBV11-3 to TRBJ2-3; D ambiguous. V lost 4 bases and J 0 bases, leaving 8 bases between the germline ends. The CDR3 totals 14 residues. Per the germline V gene, CDR1 is SGHNT and CDR2 is YENEEA. Here the CDR3 reads CASSSSGSTDTQYF. The DNA for the CDR3 is TGTGCCAGCAGCTCCTCGGGTAGCACAGATACGCAGTATTTT.

This chain links TRBV4-1 with TRBJ2-3; TRBD1 aligns across 9 bases. This CDR3 spans 22 amino acids. From germline, CDR1 is MGHRA and CDR2 YSYEKL. V trimming: 0 bases; J trimming: 14 bases; junction bases outside the gene matches: 33. CDR3 region: CASSQDIRMARSPDRGYRGLYF. The CDR3 DNA reads TGCGCCAGCAGCCAAGATATACGGATGGCGCGATCACCGGACAGGGGTTACAGGGGGCTGTATTTT.

V gene TRBV6-5 combines with J gene TRBJ1-5; D not certain. This CDR3 is built from 13 residues. Germline V lookup: CDR1 MNHEY, CDR2 SVGAGI. Trimming removed 11 bases from V and 0 bases from J, with 11 bases in between. CDR3 loop: CAGSVNSNQPQHF. In DNA form, the CDR3 reads TGTGCCGGCTCTGTAAATAGCAATCAGCCCCAGCATTTT.

To note about this clone: Other DNA sequences in this sample translate to the same CDR3. The genes are TRBV19 and TRBJ2-2, with D maybe TRBD2 (6 bases). The CDR3 runs 15 residues. Per germline, CDR1 LNHDA and CDR2 SQIVND (reference sequence). Trimming took 1 base from V and 0 from J, leaving 6 bases between them. Written as DNA, the CDR3 is TGTGCCAGTAGTATAGGCGGGGCGAACACCGGGGAGCTGTTTTTT. This codes for CASSIGGANTGELFF.

This clone was observed a few times. This chain connects TRBV30 to TRBJ1-1; TRBD1 is a possible D gene (6 bases). V was cut by 1 base and J by 1 base, with 13 bases left in between. The CDR3 consists of 15 residues. Germline CDR1 GTSNPN, CDR2 SVGIG (reference sequence). In DNA form, the CDR3 reads TGTGCCTGGAGTGCCGGACAGAGACAGAACACTGAAGCTTTCTTT. It is translated as CAWSAGQRQNTEAFF.

The V call is TRBV4-1, the J call TRBJ2-3; unclear D gene. The germline V and J ends were trimmed by 1 base and 2 bases, with 7 bases remaining between them. CDR3 size: 14 residues. CDR1 is MGHRA, CDR2 YSYEKL, per germline. CDR3 nucleotide sequence: TGCGCCAGCAGCCAAGTGGCGGACACAGATACGCAGTATTTT. This gives the protein CASSQVADTDTQYF.